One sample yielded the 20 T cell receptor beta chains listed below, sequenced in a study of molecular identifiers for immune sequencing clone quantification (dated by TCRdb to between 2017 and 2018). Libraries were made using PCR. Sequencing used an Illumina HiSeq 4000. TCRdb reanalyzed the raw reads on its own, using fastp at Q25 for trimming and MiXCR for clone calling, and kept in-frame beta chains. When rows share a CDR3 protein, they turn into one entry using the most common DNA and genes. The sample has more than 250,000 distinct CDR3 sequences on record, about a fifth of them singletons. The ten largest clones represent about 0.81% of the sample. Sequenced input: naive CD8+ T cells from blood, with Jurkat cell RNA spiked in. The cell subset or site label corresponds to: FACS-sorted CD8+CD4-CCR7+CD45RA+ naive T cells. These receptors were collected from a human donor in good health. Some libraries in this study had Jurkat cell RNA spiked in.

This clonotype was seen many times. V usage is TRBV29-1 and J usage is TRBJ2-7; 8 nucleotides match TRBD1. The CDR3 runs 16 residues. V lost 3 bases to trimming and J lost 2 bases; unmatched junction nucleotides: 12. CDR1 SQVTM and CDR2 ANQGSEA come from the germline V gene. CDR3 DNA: TGCAGCGTTGAGGCCCGAACAGGGGGTACCCCCTACGAGCAGTACTTC. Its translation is CSVEARTGGTPYEQYF.

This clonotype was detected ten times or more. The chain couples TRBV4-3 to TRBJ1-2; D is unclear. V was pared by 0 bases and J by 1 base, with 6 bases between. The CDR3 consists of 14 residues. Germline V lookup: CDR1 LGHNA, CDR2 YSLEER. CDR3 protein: CASSQDPYNYGYTF. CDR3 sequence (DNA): TGCGCCAGCAGCCAAGATCCGTATAACTATGGCTACACCTTC.

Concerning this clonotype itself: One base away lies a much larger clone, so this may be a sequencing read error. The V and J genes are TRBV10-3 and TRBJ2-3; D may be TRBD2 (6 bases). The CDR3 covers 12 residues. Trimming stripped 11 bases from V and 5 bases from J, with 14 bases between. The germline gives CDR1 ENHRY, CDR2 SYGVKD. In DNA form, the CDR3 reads TGTGCCTCAGCGACGGGACTAGATACGCAGTATTTT. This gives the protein CASATGLDTQYF.

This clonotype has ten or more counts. In DNA form, the CDR3 reads TGTGCCAGCGGGTCGAGCTCCTACGAGCAGTACTTC. This gives the protein CASGSSSYEQYF. V is TRBV6-2 or TRBV6-3 and J is TRBJ2-7; no firm D call. The germline V and J ends were trimmed by 8 bases and 0 bases, with 8 bases remaining between them. This CDR3 spans 12 amino acids. The V gene's germline CDR1 is MNHEY and CDR2 SVGEGT.

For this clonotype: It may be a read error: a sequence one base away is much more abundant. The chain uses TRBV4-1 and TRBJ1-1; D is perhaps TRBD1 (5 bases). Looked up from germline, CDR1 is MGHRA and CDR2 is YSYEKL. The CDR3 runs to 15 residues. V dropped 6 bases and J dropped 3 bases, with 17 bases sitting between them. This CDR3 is CASRRDGGTDTEAFF. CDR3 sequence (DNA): TGCGCCAGCAGGCGGGACGGGGGGACGGACACTGAAGCTTTCTTT.

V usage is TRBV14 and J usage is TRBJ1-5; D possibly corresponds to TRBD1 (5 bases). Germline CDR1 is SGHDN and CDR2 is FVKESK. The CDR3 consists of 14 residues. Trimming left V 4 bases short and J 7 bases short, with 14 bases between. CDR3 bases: TGTGCCAGCAGCCCCGTGGGGCTCGGGCAGCCCCAGCATTTT. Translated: CASSPVGLGQPQHF.

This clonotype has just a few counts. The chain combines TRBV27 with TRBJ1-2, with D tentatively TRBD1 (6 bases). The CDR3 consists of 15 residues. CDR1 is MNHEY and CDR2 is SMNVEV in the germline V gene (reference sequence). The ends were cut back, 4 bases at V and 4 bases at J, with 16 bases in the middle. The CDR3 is CASSSTQGWAYGYTF. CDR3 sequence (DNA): TGTGCCAGCAGTTCCACCCAGGGGTGGGCCTATGGCTACACCTTC.

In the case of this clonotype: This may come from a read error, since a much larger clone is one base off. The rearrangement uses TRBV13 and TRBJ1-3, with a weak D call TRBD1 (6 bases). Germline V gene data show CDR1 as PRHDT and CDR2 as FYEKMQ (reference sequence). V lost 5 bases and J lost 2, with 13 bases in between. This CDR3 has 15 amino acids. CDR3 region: CASSTGQSPGNTIYF. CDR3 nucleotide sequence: TGTGCCAGCAGCACTGGACAGTCCCCTGGAAACACCATATATTTT.

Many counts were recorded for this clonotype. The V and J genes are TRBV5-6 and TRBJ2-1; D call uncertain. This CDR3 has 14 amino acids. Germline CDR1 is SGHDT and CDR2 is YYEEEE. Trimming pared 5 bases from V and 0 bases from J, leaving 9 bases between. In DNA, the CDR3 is TGTGCCAGCAGTCGAGCCGTCTCCTACAATGAGCAGTTCTTC. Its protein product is CASSRAVSYNEQFF.

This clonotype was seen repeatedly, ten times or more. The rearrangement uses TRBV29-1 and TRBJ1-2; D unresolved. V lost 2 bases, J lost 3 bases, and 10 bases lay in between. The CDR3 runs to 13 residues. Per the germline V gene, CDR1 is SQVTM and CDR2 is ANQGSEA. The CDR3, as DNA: TGCAGCGTTGAAATGCCAGCCGACTATGGCTACACCTTC. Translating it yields CSVEMPADYGYTF.

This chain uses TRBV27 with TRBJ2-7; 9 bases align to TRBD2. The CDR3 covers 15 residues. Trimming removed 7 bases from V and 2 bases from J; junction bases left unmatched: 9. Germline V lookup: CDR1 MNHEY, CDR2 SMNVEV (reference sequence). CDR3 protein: CASTISGGLPYEQYF. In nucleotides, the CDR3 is TGTGCCAGCACCATTAGCGGGGGCCTACCCTACGAGCAGTACTTC.

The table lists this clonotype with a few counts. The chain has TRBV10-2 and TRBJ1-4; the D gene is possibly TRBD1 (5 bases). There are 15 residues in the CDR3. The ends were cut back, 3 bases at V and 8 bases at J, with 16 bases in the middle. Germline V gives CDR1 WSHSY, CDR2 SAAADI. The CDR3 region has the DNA TGCGCCAGCAGTGACGGGGGGAGGGAAGGAGAAAAACTGTTTTTT. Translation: CASSDGGREGEKLFF.

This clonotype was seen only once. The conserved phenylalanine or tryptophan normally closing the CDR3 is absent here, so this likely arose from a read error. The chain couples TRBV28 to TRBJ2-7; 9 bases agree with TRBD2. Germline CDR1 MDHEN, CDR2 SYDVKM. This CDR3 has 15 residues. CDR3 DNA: TGTGCTAGCAGCCTAGTCCTAGCGGGAAACTACGAGCAGTACTCC. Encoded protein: CASSLVLAGNYEQYS.

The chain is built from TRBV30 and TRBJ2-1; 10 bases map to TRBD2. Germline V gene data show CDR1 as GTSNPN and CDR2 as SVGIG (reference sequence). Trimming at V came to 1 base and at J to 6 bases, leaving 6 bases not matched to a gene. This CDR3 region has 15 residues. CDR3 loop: CAWSGPSGGSNEQFF. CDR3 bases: TGTGCCTGGAGTGGACCTAGCGGGGGATCCAATGAGCAGTTCTTC.

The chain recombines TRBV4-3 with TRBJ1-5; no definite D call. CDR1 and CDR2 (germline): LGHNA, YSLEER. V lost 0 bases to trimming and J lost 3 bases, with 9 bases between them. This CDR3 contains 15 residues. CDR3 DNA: TGCGCCAGCAGCCAAGATAGGGTACCCAATCAGCCCCAGCATTTT. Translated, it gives CASSQDRVPNQPQHF.

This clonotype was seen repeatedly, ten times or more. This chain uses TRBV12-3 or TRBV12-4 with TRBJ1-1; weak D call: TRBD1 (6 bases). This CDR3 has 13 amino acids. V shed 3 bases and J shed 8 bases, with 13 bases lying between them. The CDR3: CASSFGGPREAFF. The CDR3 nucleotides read TGTGCCAGCAGTTTTGGGGGCCCTAGGGAAGCTTTCTTT.

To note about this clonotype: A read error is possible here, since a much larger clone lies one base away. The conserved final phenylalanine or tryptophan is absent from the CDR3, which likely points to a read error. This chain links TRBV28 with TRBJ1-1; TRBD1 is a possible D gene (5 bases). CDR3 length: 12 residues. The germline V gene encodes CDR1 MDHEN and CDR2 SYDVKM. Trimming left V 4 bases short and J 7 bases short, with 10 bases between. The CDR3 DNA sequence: TGTGCCAGCAGTTCTCAGGGTATTGAAGCTTTCATT. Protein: CASSSQGIEAFI.

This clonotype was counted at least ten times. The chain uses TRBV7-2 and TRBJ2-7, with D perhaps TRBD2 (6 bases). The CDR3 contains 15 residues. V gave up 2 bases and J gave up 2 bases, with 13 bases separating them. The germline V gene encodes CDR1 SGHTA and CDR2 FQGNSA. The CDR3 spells CASSLHPGEAYEQYF. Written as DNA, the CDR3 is TGTGCCAGCAGCTTACATCCGGGAGAAGCCTACGAGCAGTACTTC.

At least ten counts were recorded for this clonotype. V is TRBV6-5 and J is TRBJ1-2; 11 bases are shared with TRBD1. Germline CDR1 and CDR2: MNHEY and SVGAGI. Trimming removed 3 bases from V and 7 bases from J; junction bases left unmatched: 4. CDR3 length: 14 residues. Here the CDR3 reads CASSYKDRGLGYTF. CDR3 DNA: TGTGCCAGCAGTTATAAGGACAGGGGGCTTGGCTACACCTTC.

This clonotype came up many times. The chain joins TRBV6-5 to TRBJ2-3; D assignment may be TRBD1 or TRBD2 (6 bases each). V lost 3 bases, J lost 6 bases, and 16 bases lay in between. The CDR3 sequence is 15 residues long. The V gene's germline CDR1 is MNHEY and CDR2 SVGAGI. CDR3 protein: CASSYFWGATDTQYF. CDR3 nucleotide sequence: TGTGCCAGCAGTTATTTCTGGGGGGCCACCGATACGCAGTATTTT.